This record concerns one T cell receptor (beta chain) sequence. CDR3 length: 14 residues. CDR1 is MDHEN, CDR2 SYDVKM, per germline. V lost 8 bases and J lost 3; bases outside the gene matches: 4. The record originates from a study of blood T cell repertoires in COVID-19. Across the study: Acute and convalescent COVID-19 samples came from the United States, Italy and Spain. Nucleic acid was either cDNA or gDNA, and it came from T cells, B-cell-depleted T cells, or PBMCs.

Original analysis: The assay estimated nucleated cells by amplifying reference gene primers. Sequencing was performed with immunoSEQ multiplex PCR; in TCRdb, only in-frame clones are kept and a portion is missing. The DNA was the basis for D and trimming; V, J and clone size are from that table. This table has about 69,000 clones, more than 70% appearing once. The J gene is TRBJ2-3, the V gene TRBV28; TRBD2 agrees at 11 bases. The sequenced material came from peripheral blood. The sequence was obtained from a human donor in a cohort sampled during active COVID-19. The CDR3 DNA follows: TGTGCCAGCGAGACTAGCGGGGCAACAGATACGCAGTATTTT. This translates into CASETSGATDTQYF.